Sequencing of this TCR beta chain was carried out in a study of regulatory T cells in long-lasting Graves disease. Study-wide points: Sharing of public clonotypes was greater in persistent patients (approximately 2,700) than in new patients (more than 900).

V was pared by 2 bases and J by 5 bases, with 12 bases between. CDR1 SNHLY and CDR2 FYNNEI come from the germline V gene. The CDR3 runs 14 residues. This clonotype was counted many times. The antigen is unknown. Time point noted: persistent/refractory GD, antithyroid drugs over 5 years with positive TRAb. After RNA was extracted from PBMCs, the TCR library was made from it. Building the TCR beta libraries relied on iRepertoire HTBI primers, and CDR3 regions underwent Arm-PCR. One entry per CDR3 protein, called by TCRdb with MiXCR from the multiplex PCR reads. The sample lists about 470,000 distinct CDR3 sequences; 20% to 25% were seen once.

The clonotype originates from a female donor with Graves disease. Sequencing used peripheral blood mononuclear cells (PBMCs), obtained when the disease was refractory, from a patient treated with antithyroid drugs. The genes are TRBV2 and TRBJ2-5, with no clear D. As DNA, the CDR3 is TGTGCCAGCAGTGAAAGTCTGGGATCGGAGACCCAGTACTTC. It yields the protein CASSESLGSETQYF.